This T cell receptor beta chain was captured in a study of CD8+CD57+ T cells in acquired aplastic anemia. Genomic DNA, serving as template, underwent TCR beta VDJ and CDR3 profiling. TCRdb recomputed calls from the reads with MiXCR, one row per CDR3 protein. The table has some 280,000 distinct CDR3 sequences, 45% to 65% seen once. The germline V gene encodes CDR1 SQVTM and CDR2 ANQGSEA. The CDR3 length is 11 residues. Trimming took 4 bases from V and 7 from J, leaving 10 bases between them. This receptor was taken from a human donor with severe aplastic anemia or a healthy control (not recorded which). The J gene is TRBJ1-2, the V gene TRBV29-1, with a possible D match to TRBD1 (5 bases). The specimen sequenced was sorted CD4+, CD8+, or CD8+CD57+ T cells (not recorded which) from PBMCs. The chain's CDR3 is CSVVSGGGYTF. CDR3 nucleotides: TGCAGCGTTGTATCGGGGGGTGGCTACACCTTC.